The clone carrying this T cell receptor beta chain was counted between two and nine times. V gave up 5 bases and J gave up 2 bases, with 12 bases separating them. There are 14 residues in the CDR3. Germline V CDR1 and CDR2: LNHDA, SQIVND (reference sequence). These data originate in a study of T cells after yellow fever vaccination. TCRdb passed the 5' RACE reads through MiXCR, listing each CDR3 protein once. Here the sample spans 450,000 to 550,000 distinct CDR3 sequences, less than 25% being singletons. The sequence was collected from a man between 18 and 35 years old who received the YFV17D yellow fever vaccine. The starting material was PBMCs, obtained about 21 days after the first yellow fever vaccination. The V call is TRBV19, the J call TRBJ1-1; no definite D call. The CDR3 region is CASSPLKGNTEAFF. CDR3 nucleotides: TGTGCCAGTAGTCCCCTGAAGGGTAACACTGAAGCTTTCTTT.